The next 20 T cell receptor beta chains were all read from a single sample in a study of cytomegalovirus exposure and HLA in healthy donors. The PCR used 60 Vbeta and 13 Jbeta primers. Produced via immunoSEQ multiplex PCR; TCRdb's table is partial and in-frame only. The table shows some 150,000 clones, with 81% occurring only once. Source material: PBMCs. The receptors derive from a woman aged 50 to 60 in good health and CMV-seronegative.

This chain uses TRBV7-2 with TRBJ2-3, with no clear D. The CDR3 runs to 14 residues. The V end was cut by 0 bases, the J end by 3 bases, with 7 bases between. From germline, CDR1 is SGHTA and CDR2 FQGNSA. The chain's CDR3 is CASSLALRTDTQYF. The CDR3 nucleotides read TGTGCCAGCAGCTTAGCCCTCCGGACAGATACGCAGTATTTT.

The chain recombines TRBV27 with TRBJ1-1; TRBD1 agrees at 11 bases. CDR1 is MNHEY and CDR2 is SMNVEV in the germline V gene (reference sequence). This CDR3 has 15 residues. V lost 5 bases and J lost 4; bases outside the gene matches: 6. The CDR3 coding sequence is TGTGCCAGCAGTCGTCCCGGGACAGGGGGCACTGAAGCTTTCTTT. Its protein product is CASSRPGTGGTEAFF.

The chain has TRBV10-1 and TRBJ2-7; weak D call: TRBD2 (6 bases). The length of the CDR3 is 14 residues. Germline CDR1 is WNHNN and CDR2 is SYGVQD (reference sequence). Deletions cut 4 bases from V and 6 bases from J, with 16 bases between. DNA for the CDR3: TGCGCCAGCAGTGGCGGGGCCGGCCGGGGCGAGCAGTACTTC. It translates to CASSGGAGRGEQYF.

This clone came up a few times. The CDR3 loop is CASSLTGDVTNEKLFF. CDR3 coding DNA: TGTGCCAGCAGCTTGACAGGGGATGTCACTAATGAAAAACTGTTTTTT. The gene calls are TRBV13 and TRBJ1-4; 8 bases are a match to TRBD1. CDR1 and CDR2 (germline): PRHDT, FYEKMQ (reference sequence). V lost 3 bases, J lost 2 bases, and 5 bases stayed unmatched. This CDR3 is 16 amino acids long.

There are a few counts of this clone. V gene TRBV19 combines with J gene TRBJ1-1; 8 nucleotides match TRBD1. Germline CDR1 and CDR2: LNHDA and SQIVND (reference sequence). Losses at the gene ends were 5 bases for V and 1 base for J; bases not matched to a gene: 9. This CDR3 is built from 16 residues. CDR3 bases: TGTGCCAGTAGTCCCCGGACAGGGCGGAGGAACACTGAAGCTTTCTTT. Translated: CASSPRTGRRNTEAFF.

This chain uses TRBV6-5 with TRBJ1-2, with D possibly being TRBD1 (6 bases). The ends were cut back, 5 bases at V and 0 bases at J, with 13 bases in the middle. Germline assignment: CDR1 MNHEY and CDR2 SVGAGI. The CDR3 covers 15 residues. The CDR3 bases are TGTGCCAGCAGTCCGAGGGGGGGTTCTAACTATGGCTACACCTTC. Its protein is CASSPRGGSNYGYTF.

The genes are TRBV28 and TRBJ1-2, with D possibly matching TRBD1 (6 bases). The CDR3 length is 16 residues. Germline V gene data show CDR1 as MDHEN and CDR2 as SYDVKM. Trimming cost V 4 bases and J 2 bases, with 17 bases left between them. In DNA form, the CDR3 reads TGTGCCAGCAGTTCGACTACAGGGAGGGGGAACTATGGCTACACCTTC. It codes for CASSSTTGRGNYGYTF.

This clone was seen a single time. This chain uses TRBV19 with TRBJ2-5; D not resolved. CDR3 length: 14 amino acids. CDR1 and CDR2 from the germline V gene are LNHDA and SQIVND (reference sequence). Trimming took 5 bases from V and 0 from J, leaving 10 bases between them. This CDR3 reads CASSPFYDQETQYF. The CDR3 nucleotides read TGTGCCAGTAGTCCCTTCTATGACCAAGAGACCCAGTACTTC.

CDR3 coding DNA: TGTGCCAGCAGCACCACTAGCGGGGGCACCGGGGAGCTGTTTTTT. Its protein product is CASSTTSGGTGELFF. The genes are TRBV7-3 and TRBJ2-2; 11 bases fit TRBD2. The CDR3 is 15 amino acids. V was clipped by 5 bases and J by 4 bases; unmatched bases: 3. Per the germline V gene, CDR1 is SGHTA and CDR2 is FQGTGA.

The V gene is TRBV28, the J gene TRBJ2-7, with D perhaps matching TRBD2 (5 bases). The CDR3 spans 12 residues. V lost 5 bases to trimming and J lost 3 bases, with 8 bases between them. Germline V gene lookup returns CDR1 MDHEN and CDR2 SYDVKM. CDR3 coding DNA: TGTGCCAGCAGTGAGAGGGTCTACGAGCAGTACTTC. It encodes CASSERVYEQYF.

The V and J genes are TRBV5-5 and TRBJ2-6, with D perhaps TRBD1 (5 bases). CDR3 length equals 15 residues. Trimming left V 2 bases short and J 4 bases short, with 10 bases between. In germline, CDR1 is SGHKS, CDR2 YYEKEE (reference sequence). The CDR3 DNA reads TGTGCCAGCAGCTTAGGGGTAAACGGGGCCAACGTCCTGACTTTC. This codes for CASSLGVNGANVLTF.

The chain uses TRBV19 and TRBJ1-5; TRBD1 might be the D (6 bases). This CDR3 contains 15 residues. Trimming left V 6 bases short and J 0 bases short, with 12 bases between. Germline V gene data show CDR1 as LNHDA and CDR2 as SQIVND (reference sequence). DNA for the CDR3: TGTGCCAGTAGCCTCGGGACACATAGCAATCAGCCCCAGCATTTT. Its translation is CASSLGTHSNQPQHF.

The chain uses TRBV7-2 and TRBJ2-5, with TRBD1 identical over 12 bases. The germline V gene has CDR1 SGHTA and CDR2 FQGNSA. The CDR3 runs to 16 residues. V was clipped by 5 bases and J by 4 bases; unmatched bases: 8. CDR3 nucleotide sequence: TGTGCCAGCAGCAATCGACCGGGACAGGGGGCAGAGACCCAGTACTTC. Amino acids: CASSNRPGQGAETQYF. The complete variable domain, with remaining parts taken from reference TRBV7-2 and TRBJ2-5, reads GAGVSQSPSNKVTEKGKDVELRCDPISGHTALYWYRQSLGQGLEFLIYFQGNSAPDKSGLPSDRFSAERTGGSVSTLTIQRTQQEDSAVYLCASSNRPGQGAETQYFGPGTRLLVL.

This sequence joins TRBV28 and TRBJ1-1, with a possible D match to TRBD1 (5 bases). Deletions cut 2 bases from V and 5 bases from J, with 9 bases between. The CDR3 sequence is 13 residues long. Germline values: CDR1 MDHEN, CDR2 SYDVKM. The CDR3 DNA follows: TGTGCCAGCAGTTTAAGGGGATGGACTGAAGCTTTCTTT. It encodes CASSLRGWTEAFF.

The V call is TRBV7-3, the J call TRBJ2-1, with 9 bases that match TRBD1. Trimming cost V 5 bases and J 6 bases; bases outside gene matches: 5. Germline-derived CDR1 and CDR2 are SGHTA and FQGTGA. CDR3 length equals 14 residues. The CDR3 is CASSQGQGTNEQFF. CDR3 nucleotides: TGTGCCAGCAGCCAGGGACAGGGAACCAATGAGCAGTTCTTC.

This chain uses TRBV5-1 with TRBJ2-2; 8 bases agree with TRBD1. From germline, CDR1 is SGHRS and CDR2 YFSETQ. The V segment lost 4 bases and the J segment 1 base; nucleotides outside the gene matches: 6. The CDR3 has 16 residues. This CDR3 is CASSRTGTVNTGELFF. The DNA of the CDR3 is TGCGCCAGCAGCCGGACAGGGACGGTGAACACCGGGGAGCTGTTTTTT.

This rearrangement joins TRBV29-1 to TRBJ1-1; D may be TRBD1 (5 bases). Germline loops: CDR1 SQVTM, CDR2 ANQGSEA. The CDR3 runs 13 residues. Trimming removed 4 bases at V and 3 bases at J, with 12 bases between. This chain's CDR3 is CSVVRGTDTEAFF. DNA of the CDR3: TGCAGCGTTGTGCGAGGGACTGACACTGAAGCTTTCTTT.

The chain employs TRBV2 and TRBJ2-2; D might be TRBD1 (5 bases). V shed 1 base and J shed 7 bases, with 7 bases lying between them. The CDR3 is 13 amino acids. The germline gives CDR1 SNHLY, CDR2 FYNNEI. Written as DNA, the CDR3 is TGTGCCAGCAGTGAAGAAGGGGTCGGGGAGCTGTTTTTT. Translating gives CASSEEGVGELFF.

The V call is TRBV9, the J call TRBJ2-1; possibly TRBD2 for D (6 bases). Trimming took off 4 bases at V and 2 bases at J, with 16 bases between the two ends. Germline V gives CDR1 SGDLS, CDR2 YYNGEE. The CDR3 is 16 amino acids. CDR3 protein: CASSPETGRPYNEQFF. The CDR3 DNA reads TGTGCCAGCAGCCCAGAAACCGGGAGACCCTACAATGAGCAGTTCTTC.

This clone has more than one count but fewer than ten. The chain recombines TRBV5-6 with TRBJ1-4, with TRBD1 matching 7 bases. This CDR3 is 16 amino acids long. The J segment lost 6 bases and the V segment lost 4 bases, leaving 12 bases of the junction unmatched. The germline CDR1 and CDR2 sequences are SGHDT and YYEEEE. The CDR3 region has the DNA TGTGCCAGCAGCCTAGGACACAGGGGAAGGCATGAAAAACTGTTTTTT. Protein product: CASSLGHRGRHEKLFF.